This T cell receptor (beta chain) originates from a study of human T cells and chemical hapten exposure (dated by TCRdb to the early 2020s). In terms of the full investigation: Libraries were pooled for sequencing, and per-sample TCR yields varied mainly because of small differences in library volumes within the pool. Peripheral blood TCR repertoire changes were tracked in vivo in alopecia patients during primary and secondary sensitization to the hapten diphenylcyclopropenone (DPC). Each blood RNA sample was used to sequence both TCR alpha and TCR beta chains.

This clonotype was observed a few times. It has no known antigen specificity. No qualities accompany the bases; no much larger clone lies one base away. Inclusive of the bounding cysteine and phenylalanine, the CDR3 is 16 residues long. The sequence is cut down to CDR3 DNA, 48 bases in frame from base 1. V is pared back by 0 bases and J by 4 bases, with 10 bases lying between the germline termini. CDR1 is given as MNHNY and CDR2 as SVGAGI, both from the germline V gene (reference sequence). The method was RACE. Sequencing was performed on a NextSeq 500. Library preparation attached unique molecular identifiers to individual cDNA molecules for quantitative, reproducible TCR counting. The study's processing was this. A median of approximately 100,000 TCRs per sample was observed, with a range of about 20,000 to 750,000. V, J and CDR3 annotation of the TCR reads was performed with the Decombinator software suite. Every sample was subsampled to the same number of TCRs (28,000) for the PS versus PT1 abundance plots. TCRs were defined as expanded if absent before sensitization and observed at least eight times at the 2-week time point. The public reads were run again by TCRdb, first through fastp at Q25 and then through MiXCR, and only productive beta chains were kept. Every distinct CDR3 protein forms one entry, paired with its most common genes and DNA. The authors' filters were not applied to this entry. The sample yields about 82,000 distinct CDR3 sequences; over 7% were counted once. Jointly, the top ten make up 1.5% of the sample.

The sample's time point label, in plain terms: healthy volunteer bleed at 6 weeks. Total RNA was extracted from unfractionated whole blood collected in Tempus Blood RNA tubes. Roughly 5 healthy volunteers were used as TCR sequencing controls and were bled at day 0, 2 weeks and 6 weeks. General conclusions and limits of the study: Repeated subsampling changed both the strength of the expansion versus patch-test correlation and the threshold at which the correlation became significant. The number of TCRs above 1 in 1000 frequency did not change with DPC sensitization; there was no evidence of global repertoire structure alterations.

The V gene is TRBV6-6 and the J gene is TRBJ2-6; the D element might be TRBD1 or TRBD2, as each aligns at 5 bases. Material for sequencing was whole blood. This TCR derives from a male donor in good health. Some clones in this sample may be carry-over from other donors' samples. In nucleotides, the sequence is TGTGCCAGCAGTTACTCGACTGGGACCGGGGCCAACGTCCTGACTTTC. The encoded protein is CASSYSTGTGANVLTF.